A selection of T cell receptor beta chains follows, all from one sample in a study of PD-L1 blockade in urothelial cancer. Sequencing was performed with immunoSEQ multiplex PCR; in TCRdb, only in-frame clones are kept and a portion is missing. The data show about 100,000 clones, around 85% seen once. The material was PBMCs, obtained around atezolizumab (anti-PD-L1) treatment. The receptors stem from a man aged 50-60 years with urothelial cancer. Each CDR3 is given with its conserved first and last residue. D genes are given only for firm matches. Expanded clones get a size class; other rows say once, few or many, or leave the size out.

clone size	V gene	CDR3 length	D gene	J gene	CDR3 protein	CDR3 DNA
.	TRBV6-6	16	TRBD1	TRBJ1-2	CASRRESPGQGVGYTF	TGTGCCAGCAGGCGCGAATCTCCGGGACAGGGGGTTGGCTACACCTTC
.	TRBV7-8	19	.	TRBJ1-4	CASSRSRARNGQGREKLFF	TGTGCCAGCAGCCGATCGCGTGCACGAAACGGGCAGGGCAGGGAAAAACTGTTTTTT
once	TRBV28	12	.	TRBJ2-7	CASSLSTYEQYF	TGTGCCAGCAGTCTATCCACCTACGAGCAGTACTTC
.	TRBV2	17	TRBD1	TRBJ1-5	CASRSGTGPNSNQPQHF	TGTGCCAGCCGATCCGGGACAGGGCCTAATAGCAATCAGCCCCAGCATTTT
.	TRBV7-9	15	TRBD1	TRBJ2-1	CAGWSTGGLNNEQFF	TGTGCCGGATGGAGTACAGGGGGCCTCAACAATGAGCAGTTCTTC
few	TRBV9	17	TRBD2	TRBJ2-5	CASSVAWGGRAQETQYF	TGTGCCAGCAGCGTAGCATGGGGCGGGAGGGCTCAAGAGACCCAGTACTTC
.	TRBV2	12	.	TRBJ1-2	CASSNRDYGYTF	TGTGCCAGCAGTAACAGGGACTATGGCTACACCTTC
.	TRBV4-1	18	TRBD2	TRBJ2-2	CASSQDPRLAGGGGELFF	TGCGCCAGCAGCCAAGACCCCCGACTAGCGGGAGGTGGAGGGGAGCTGTTTTTT
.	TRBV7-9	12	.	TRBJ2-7	CASSTTVYEQYF	TGTGCCAGCAGCACGACAGTCTACGAGCAGTACTTC
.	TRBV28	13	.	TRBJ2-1	CASSSGTHNEQFF	TGTGCCAGCAGTTCTGGGACACACAATGAGCAGTTCTTC
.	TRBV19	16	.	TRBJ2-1	CASSPLGQLTYNEQFF	TGTGCCAGTAGTCCCCTAGGACAGTTAACCTACAATGAGCAGTTCTTC
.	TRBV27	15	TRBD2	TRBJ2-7	CASQSLSGGPEEQYF	TGTGCCAGTCAAAGTCTATCGGGAGGGCCGGAAGAGCAGTACTTC
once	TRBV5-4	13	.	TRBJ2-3	CAEGEVRADTQYF	TGTGCAGAAGGTGAGGTTCGGGCAGATACGCAGTATTTT
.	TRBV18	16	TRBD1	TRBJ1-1	CASSPRGTGNRTEAFF	TGTGCCAGCTCACCACGGGGGACAGGGAATAGGACTGAAGCTTTCTTT
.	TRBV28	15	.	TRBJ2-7	CASRPQGLPSYEQYF	TGTGCCAGCAGACCTCAGGGGCTACCCTCCTACGAGCAGTACTTC
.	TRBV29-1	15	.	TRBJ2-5	CSVELGAGPQETQYF	TGCAGCGTTGAACTCGGGGCGGGGCCTCAAGAGACCCAGTACTTC
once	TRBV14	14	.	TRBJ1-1	CASSHEVANTEAFF	TGTGCCAGCAGCCATGAAGTAGCGAACACTGAAGCTTTCTTT
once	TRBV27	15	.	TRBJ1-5	CASSPGQSRNQPQHF	TGTGCCAGCAGCCCCGGACAGAGTCGCAATCAGCCCCAGCATTTT
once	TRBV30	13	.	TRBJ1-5	CAWSPQTGEPQHF	TGTGCCTGGAGTCCTCAGACTGGCGAGCCCCAGCATTTT
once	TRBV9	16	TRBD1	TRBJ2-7	CASSVKLATGPYEQYF	TGTGCCAGCAGCGTGAAACTCGCGACAGGGCCCTACGAGCAGTACTTC
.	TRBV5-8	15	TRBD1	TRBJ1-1	CAAKPSRGRRSEAFF	TGTGCCGCTAAACCTTCCAGGGGGCGCCGATCTGAAGCTTTCTTT
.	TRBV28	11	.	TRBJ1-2	CASSLGGTLYF	TGTGCCAGCAGTTTAGGCGGGACCCTCTACTTC
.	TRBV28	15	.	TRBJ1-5	CASSLGGGGNQPQHF	TGTGCCAGCAGTTTAGGGGGAGGAGGCAATCAGCCCCAGCATTTT
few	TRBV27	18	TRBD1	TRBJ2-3	CASSRRPEGQGVADTQYF	TGTGCCAGCAGCAGACGGCCAGAGGGACAGGGGGTTGCAGATACGCAGTATTTT
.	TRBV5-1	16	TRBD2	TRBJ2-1	CASSLGAGGAYNEQFF	TGCGCCAGCAGCTTGGGAGCGGGAGGGGCCTACAATGAGCAGTTCTTC
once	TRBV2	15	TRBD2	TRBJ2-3	CASSPTSGRADTQYF	TGTGCCAGCAGCCCGACTAGCGGGAGAGCAGATACGCAGTATTTT
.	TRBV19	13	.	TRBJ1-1	CASIGRANTEAFF	TGTGCCAGTATCGGCAGGGCAAACACTGAAGCTTTCTTT
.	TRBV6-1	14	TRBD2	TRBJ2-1	CASSGSSGRGEQFF	TGTGCCAGCAGTGGGTCTAGCGGTAGGGGTGAGCAGTTCTTC
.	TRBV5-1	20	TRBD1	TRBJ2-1	CASSIAGTGRGLWRYNEQFF	TGCGCCAGCAGCATTGCCGGGACAGGCCGAGGACTATGGAGATACAATGAGCAGTTCTTC
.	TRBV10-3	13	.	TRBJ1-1	CAISESQNTEAFF	TGTGCCATCAGTGAGAGCCAGAACACTGAAGCTTTCTTT
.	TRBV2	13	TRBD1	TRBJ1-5	CASSEAGGQPQHF	TGTGCCAGCAGTGAGGCAGGGGGCCAGCCCCAGCATTTT
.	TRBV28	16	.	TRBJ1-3	CASSLTREGYGNTIYF	TGTGCCAGCAGTTTAACAAGGGAGGGATACGGAAACACCATATATTTT
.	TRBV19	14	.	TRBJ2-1	CASSIVGTYNEQFF	TGTGCCAGTAGTATAGTCGGGACCTACAATGAGCAGTTCTTC
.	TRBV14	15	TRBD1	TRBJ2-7	CASSLQGQGIYEQYF	TGTGCCAGCAGCCTACAGGGACAGGGTATATACGAGCAGTACTTC
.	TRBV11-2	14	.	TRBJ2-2	CASSLDRGTGELFF	TGTGCCAGCAGCTTAGATCGGGGAACCGGGGAGCTGTTTTTT
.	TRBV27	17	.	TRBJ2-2	CASSLRRNRVGTGELFF	TGTGCCAGCAGTTTACGCCGGAACAGGGTGGGCACCGGGGAGCTGTTTTTT
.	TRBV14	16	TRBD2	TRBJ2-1	CASSQESREGGDEQFF	TGTGCCAGCAGCCAAGAGTCGCGGGAGGGGGGGGATGAGCAGTTCTTC
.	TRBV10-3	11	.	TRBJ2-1	CAISGDNEQFF	TGTGCCATCAGTGGCGACAATGAGCAGTTCTTC
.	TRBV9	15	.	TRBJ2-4	CASSAGPADLNIQYF	TGTGCCAGCAGCGCCGGGCCAGCGGATTTAAACATTCAGTACTTC
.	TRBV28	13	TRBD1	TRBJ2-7	CASSLDRVGEQYF	TGTGCCAGCAGTTTGGACAGGGTCGGCGAGCAGTACTTC
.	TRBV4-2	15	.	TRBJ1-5	CASSQDRTDYQPQHF	TGTGCCAGCAGCCAGGATAGGACAGACTATCAGCCCCAGCATTTT
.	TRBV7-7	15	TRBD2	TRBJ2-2	CASTTSGRGTGELFF	TGTGCTAGCACCACTAGCGGGAGAGGAACCGGGGAGCTGTTTTTT
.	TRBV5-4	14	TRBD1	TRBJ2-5	CASSSPGQQETQYF	TGTGCCAGCAGCTCTCCGGGACAGCAAGAGACCCAGTACTTC
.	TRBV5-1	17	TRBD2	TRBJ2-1	CASRAFPRLAGPNEQFF	TGCGCCAGCAGAGCGTTTCCCCGGTTAGCGGGACCCAATGAGCAGTTCTTC
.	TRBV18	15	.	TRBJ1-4	CASSSRTASGEKLFF	TGTGCCAGCTCATCTAGGACAGCTTCGGGTGAAAAACTGTTTTTT
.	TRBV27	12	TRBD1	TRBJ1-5	CASTTGNQPQHF	TGTGCCAGCACGACAGGGAATCAGCCCCAGCATTTT
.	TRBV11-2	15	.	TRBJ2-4	CASSLNRQVSHIQYF	TGTGCCAGCAGCTTAAATCGACAGGTCTCCCACATTCAGTACTTC
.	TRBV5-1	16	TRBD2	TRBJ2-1	CASSLDPAGSLNEQFF	TGCGCCAGCAGCTTGGACCCAGCGGGGTCTTTAAATGAGCAGTTCTTC